This T cell receptor (beta chain) stems from a study of blood T cell repertoires in COVID-19. Across the study: Samples of COVID-19 (acute and convalescent) were obtained from the United States, Italy and Spain. T cells, B-cell-depleted T cells, or PBMCs supplied cDNA or gDNA.

CDR1 is SGHDT and CDR2 is YYEEEE in the germline V gene. This CDR3 has 15 amino acids. V was pared by 4 bases and J by 0 bases, with 3 bases of the junction left unmatched. Original data processing: Amplifying reference gene primers gave estimates of nucleated cell counts. The table came from immunoSEQ multiplex PCR; TCRdb's copy has only in-frame clones and leaves some out. For V, J and clone size, that table is used; D and trimming come from the DNA. In the table there are some 75,000 clones, around 80% of which are singletons. Seattle patients were enrolled while actively infected and followed longitudinally.

The chain joins TRBV5-6 to TRBJ2-2, with 7 bases identical to TRBD2. The material sequenced was peripheral blood. This receptor was identified in a man in his forties or fifties with COVID-19, enrolled during active disease. The CDR3: CASSASGPNTGELFF. For the CDR3, the DNA is TGTGCCAGCAGCGCTAGCGGTCCGAACACCGGGGAGCTGTTTTTT.